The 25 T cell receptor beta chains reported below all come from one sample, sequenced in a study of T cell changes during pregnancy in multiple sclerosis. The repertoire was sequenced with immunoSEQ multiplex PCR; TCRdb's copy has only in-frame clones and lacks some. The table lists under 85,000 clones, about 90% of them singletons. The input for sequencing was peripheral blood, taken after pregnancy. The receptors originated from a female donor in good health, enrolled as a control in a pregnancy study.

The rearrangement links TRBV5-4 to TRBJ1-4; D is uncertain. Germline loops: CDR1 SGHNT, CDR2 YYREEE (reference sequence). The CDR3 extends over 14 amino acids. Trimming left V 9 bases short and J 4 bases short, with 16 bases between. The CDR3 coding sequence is TGTGCCACTTTATCATCTCCGAGTAATGAAAAACTGTTTTTT. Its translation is CATLSSPSNEKLFF.

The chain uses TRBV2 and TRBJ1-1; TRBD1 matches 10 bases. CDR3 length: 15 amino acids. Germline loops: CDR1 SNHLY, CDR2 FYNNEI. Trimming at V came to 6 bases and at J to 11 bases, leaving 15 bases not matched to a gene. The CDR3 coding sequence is TGTGCCAGCAGACCAATTGTTGACAGGGGGCTTTTTGCTTTCTTT. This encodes CASRPIVDRGLFAFF. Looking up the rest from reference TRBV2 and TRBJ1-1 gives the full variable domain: EPEVTQTPSHQVTQMGQEVILRCVPISNHLYFYWYRQILGQKVEFLVSFYNNEISEKSEIFDDQFSVERPDGSNFTLKIRSTKLEDSAMYFCASRPIVDRGLFAFFGQGTRLTVV.

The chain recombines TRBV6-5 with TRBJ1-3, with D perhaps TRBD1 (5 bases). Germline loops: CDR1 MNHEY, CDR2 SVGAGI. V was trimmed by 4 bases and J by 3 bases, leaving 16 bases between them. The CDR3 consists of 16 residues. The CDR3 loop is CASSFPPGIGGNTIYF. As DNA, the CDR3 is TGTGCCAGCAGTTTCCCCCCAGGGATTGGTGGAAACACCATATATTTT.

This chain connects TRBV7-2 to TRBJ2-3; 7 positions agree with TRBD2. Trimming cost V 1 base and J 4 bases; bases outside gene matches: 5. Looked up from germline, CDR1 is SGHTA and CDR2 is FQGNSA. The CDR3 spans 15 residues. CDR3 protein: CASSLGGRASDTQYF. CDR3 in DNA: TGTGCCAGCAGCTTAGGAGGGAGGGCCTCAGATACGCAGTATTTT.

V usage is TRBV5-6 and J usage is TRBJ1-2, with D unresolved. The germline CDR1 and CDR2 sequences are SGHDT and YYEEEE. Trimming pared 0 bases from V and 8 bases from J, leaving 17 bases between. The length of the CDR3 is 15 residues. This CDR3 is CASSLGPTGWRGYTF. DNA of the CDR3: TGTGCCAGCAGCTTGGGGCCCACGGGCTGGAGGGGCTACACCTTC.

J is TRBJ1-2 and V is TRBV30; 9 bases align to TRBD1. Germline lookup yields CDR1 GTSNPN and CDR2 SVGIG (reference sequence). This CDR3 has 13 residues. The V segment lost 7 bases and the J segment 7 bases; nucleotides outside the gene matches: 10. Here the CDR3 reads CASLGQGKPGYTF. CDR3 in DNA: TGTGCCTCCCTAGGACAGGGGAAACCTGGCTACACCTTC.

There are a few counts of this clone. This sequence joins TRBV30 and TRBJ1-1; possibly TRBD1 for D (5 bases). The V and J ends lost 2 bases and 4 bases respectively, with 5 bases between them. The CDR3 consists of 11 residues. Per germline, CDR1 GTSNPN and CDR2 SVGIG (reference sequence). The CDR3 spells CAWSRGTEAFF. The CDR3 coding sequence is TGTGCCTGGAGTAGGGGCACTGAAGCTTTCTTT.

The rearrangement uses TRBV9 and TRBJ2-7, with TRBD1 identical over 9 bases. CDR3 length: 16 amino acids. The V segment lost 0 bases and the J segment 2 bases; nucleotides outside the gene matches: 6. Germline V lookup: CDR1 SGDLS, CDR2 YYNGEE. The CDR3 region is CASSVGQGDPPYEQYF. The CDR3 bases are TGTGCCAGCAGCGTAGGACAGGGGGATCCCCCCTACGAGCAGTACTTC.

CDR3 sequence reads: CASSRSERTGGSVYGYTF. The CDR3 coding sequence is TGCGCCAGCAGCCGGTCGGAAAGGACAGGGGGCTCCGTTTATGGCTACACCTTC. The chain links TRBV4-1 to TRBJ1-2, with 11 bases identical to TRBD1. CDR1 is MGHRA, CDR2 YSYEKL, per germline. The CDR3 spans 18 residues. V trimming: 4 bases; J trimming: 5 bases; junction bases outside the gene matches: 15.

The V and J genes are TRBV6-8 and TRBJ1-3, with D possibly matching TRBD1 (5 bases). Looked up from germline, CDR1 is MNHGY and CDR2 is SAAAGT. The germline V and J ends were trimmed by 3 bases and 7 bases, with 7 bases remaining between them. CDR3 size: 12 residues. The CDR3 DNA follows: TGTGCCAGCAGTTATTGGGGCAACACCATATATTTT. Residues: CASSYWGNTIYF.

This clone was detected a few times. The CDR3 here is CASSHSAGGQETQYF. DNA for the CDR3: TGTGCCAGCAGCCACTCCGCGGGGGGACAAGAGACCCAGTACTTC. The rearrangement links TRBV14 to TRBJ2-5; 8 nucleotides match TRBD2. Trimming removed 3 bases from V and 2 bases from J; junction bases left unmatched: 5. Germline CDR1 and CDR2: SGHDN and FVKESK. The CDR3 has 15 amino acids. The full variable domain, its missing parts supplied by reference TRBV14 and TRBJ2-5, is EAGVTQFPSHSVIEKGQTVTLRCDPISGHDNLYWYRRVMGKEIKFLLHFVKESKQDESGMPNNRFLAERTGGTYSTLKVQPAELEDSGVYFCASSHSAGGQETQYFGPGTRLLVL.

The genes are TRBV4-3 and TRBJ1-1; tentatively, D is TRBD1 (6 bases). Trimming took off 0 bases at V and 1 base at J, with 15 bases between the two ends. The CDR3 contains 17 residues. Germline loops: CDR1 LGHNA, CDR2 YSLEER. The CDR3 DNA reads TGCGCCAGCAGCCAAGACTACTACAGGGACGAGAACACTGAAGCTTTCTTT. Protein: CASSQDYYRDENTEAFF.

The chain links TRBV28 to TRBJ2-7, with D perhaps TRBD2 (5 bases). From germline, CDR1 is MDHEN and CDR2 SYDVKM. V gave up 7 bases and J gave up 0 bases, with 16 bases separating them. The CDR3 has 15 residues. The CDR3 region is CASTTGMAVSYEQYF. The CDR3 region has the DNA TGTGCCAGCACCACGGGGATGGCAGTCTCCTACGAGCAGTACTTC.

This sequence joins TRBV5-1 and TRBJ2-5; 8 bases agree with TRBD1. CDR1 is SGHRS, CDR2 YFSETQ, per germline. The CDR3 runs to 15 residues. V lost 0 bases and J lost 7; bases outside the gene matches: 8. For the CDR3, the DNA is TGCGCCAGCAGCTTGGACAGGGGGTCCTCGTTGACCCAGTACTTC. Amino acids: CASSLDRGSSLTQYF. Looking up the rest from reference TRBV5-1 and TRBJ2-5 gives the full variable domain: KAGVTQTPRYLIKTRGQQVTLSCSPISGHRSVSWYQQTPGQGLQFLFEYFSETQRNKGNFPGRFSGRQFSNSRSEMNVSTLELGDSALYLCASSLDRGSSLTQYFGPGTRLLVL.

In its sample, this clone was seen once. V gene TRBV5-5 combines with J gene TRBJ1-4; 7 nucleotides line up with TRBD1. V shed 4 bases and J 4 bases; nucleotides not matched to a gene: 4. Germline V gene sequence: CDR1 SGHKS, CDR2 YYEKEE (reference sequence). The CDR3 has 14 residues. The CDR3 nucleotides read TGTGCCAGCAGCCCGGGACAGATTAATGAAAAACTGTTTTTT. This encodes CASSPGQINEKLFF.

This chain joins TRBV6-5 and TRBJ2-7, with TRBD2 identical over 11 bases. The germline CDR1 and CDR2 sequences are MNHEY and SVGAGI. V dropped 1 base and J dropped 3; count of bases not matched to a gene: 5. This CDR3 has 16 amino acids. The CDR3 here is CASSYFGLAGNYEQYF. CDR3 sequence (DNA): TGTGCCAGCAGTTACTTCGGACTAGCGGGTAACTACGAGCAGTACTTC.

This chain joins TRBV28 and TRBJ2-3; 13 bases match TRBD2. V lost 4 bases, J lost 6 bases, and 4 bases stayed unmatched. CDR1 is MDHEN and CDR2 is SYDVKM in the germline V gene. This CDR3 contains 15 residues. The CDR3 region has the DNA TGTGCCAGCAGTTGGACTAGCGGGAGTGCGGATACGCAGTATTTT. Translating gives CASSWTSGSADTQYF. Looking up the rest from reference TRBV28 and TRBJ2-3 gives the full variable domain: DVKVTQSSRYLVKRTGEKVFLECVQDMDHENMFWYRQDPGLGLRLIYFSYDVKMKEKGDIPEGYSVSREKKERFSLILESASTNQTSMYLCASSWTSGSADTQYFGPGTRLTVL.

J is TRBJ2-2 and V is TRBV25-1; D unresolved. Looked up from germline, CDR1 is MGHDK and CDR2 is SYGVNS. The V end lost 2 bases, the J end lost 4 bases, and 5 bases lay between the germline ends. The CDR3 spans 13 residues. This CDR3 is CASSEPRTGELFF. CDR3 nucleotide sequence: TGTGCCAGCAGTGAACCTCGCACCGGGGAGCTGTTTTTT. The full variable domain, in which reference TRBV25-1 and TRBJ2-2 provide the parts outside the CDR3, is EADIYQTPRYLVIGTGKKITLECSQTMGHDKMYWYQQDPGMELHLIHYSYGVNSTEKGDLSSESTVSRIRTEHFPLTLESARPSHTSQYLCASSEPRTGELFFGEGSRLTVL.

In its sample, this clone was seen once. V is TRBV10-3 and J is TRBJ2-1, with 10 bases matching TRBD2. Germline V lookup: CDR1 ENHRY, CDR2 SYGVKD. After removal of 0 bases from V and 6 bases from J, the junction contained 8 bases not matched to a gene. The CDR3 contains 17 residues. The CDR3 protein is CAISESKAGGPANEQFF. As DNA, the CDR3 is TGTGCCATCAGTGAGTCAAAAGCGGGGGGGCCGGCCAATGAGCAGTTCTTC.

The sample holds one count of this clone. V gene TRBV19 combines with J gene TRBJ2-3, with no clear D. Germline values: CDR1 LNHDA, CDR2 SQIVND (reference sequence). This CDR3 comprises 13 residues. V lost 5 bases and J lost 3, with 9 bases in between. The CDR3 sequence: CASSPTRTDTQYF. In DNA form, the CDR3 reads TGTGCCAGTAGTCCGACAAGAACAGATACGCAGTATTTT.

CDR3 DNA sequence: TGCGCCAGCAGCCAAGTAGCAGGGGGAGGCACTGAAGCTTTCTTT. This encodes CASSQVAGGGTEAFF. The gene calls are TRBV4-3 and TRBJ1-1; the match to TRBD1 covers 7 bases. J was trimmed by 4 bases and V by 1 base; bases with no gene match: 6. Germline CDR1 LGHNA, CDR2 YSLEER. The CDR3 extends over 15 amino acids.

The CDR3 sequence is CASSHGGNEQYF. CDR3 DNA: TGTGCCAGCAGTCACGGCGGGAACGAGCAGTACTTC. The rearrangement links TRBV6-5 to TRBJ2-7; D perhaps matches TRBD2 (6 bases). This CDR3 is 12 amino acids long. CDR1 MNHEY and CDR2 SVGAGI come from the germline V gene. V was pared by 5 bases and J by 5 bases, with 10 bases between.

The CDR3 nucleotides read TGCGCCAGCAGCTTGGCCGATAAGGGACTAGCAAAGACCCAGTACTTC. This encodes CASSLADKGLAKTQYF. The V and J genes are TRBV5-1 and TRBJ2-5; TRBD2 agrees at 9 bases. CDR3 length: 16 amino acids. The J segment lost 6 bases and the V segment lost 0 bases, leaving 9 bases of the junction unmatched. CDR1 is SGHRS and CDR2 is YFSETQ in the germline V gene.

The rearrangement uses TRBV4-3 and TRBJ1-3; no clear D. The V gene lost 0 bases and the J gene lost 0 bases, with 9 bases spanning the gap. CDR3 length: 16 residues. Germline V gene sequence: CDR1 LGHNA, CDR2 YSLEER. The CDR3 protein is CASSQDAGSSGNTIYF. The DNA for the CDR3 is TGCGCCAGCAGCCAAGACGCGGGCAGCTCTGGAAACACCATATATTTT.

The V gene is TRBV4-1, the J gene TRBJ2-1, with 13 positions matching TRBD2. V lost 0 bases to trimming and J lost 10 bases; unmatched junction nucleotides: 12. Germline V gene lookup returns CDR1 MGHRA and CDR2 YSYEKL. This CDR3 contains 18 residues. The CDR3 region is CASSQDKGTSGKSEEQFF. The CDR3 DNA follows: TGCGCCAGCAGCCAAGATAAGGGGACTAGCGGGAAATCGGAGGAGCAGTTCTTC.